Listed here are 23 T cell receptor beta chains from one sample, sequenced in a study of patients and donors after allogeneic stem cell transplantation (TCRdb year 2020). The library was generated by RT-PCR. Sequencing was performed on a NextSeq 550. In TCRdb, the public reads were trimmed at Q25 with fastp and aligned with MiXCR, with productive beta chains retained. Each entry merges the rows of one CDR3 protein and shows their most common DNA and genes. The table for this sample lists about 960,000 distinct CDR3 sequences; 18% of them were counted only once. The leading ten clones occupy around 5.5% of the sample. Material for sequencing was blood, either unsorted or a sorted T cell fraction (not recorded which). The receptors shown here come from a human donor who was either an allogeneic HSCT recipient or a stem cell or donor lymphocyte infusion donor (not recorded which). It is not recorded whose cells these are; they may come from a transplant donor.

This clonotype was detected a few times. The chain uses TRBV5-1 and TRBJ1-1; D might be TRBD1 (5 bases). Germline CDR1 reads SGHRS; CDR2 reads YFSETQ. This CDR3 has 14 residues. Trimming left V 1 base short and J 5 bases short, with 12 bases between. The CDR3 DNA reads as TGCGCCAGCAGCTTGATCCGAGGGGAGACTGAAGCTTTCTTT. Translated: CASSLIRGETEAFF.

The rearrangement links TRBV20-1 to TRBJ2-1; the match to TRBD2 covers 9 bases. V shed 5 bases, J shed 4 bases, and the junction held 3 bases outside the gene matches. CDR3 length: 13 amino acids. Germline-derived CDR1 and CDR2 are DFQATT and SNEGSKA (reference sequence). CDR3 bases: TGCAGTGCTTGGACTAGCGCTTACAATGAGCAGTTCTTC. It yields the protein CSAWTSAYNEQFF.

The chain has TRBV7-8 and TRBJ2-7; 8 nucleotides match TRBD2. The germline gives CDR1 SGHVS, CDR2 FQNEAQ. This CDR3 is built from 15 residues. The V gene end was trimmed by 3 bases and the J gene end by 2 bases; junction bases not matched to a gene: 6. In DNA form, the CDR3 reads TGTGCCAGCAGCTTTTTCCGGGAGGGAACCTACGAGCAGTACTTC. Translated: CASSFFREGTYEQYF.

V gene TRBV25-1 combines with J gene TRBJ2-3; 9 nucleotides agree with TRBD2. V lost 3 bases, J lost 4 bases, and 8 bases stayed unmatched. This CDR3 region has 16 residues. Germline CDR1 is MGHDK and CDR2 is SYGVNS. The CDR3 region is CASSDPGLARPDTQYF. The CDR3 DNA reads TGTGCCAGCAGTGATCCCGGACTAGCGCGACCAGATACGCAGTATTTT. The full variable domain, with the rest looked up from reference TRBV25-1 and TRBJ2-3, is EADIYQTPRYLVIGTGKKITLECSQTMGHDKMYWYQQDPGMELHLIHYSYGVNSTEKGDLSSESTVSRIRTEHFPLTLESARPSHTSQYLCASSDPGLARPDTQYFGPGTRLTVL.

This clonotype appeared many times. The gene calls are TRBV12-3 or TRBV12-4 and TRBJ1-3; tentative D call: TRBD1 (6 bases). Trimming removed 6 bases from V and 2 bases from J, with 14 bases in between. This CDR3 spans 15 amino acids. CDR3 protein: CASSSRGGPGNTIYF. Written as DNA, the CDR3 is TGTGCCAGCAGCTCCCGTGGGGGGCCTGGAAACACCATATATTTT.

J is TRBJ2-1 and V is TRBV3-1, with D perhaps TRBD1 or TRBD2 (6 bases each). CDR1 is LGHDT and CDR2 is YNNKEL in the germline V gene (reference sequence). The CDR3 runs to 16 residues. Trimming cost V 3 bases and J 1 base, with 13 bases left between them. For the CDR3, the DNA is TGTGCCAGCAGCCAGATTTCGGGGGCTTCCTACAATGAGCAGTTCTTC. Its translation is CASSQISGASYNEQFF.

This clonotype showed up just a few times. The genes are TRBV6-5 and TRBJ2-3; D perhaps matches TRBD2 (5 bases). The CDR3 runs to 15 residues. The V and J ends lost 1 base and 6 bases respectively, with 14 bases between them. Germline V gives CDR1 MNHEY, CDR2 SVGAGI. The CDR3 DNA sequence: TGTGCCAGCAGTTACTTATCGGGAACGGGTGATACGCAGTATTTT. Protein sequence: CASSYLSGTGDTQYF.

The chain links TRBV19 to TRBJ2-6; weak D call: TRBD1 (6 bases). Germline V lookup: CDR1 LNHDA, CDR2 SQIVND (reference sequence). Trimming stripped 6 bases from V and 1 base from J, with 7 bases between. This CDR3 has 14 residues. As DNA, the CDR3 is TGTGCCAGTAGGGGGACATCTGGGGCCAACGTCCTGACTTTC. It yields the protein CASRGTSGANVLTF.

The chain uses TRBV27 and TRBJ1-2; D is unresolved. CDR3 length equals 15 residues. Germline V lookup: CDR1 MNHEY, CDR2 SMNVEV (reference sequence). Trimming took 3 bases from V and 7 from J, leaving 18 bases between them. The CDR3 coding sequence is TGTGCCAGCAGTTTCCAGACTTTTTCTCCGGGTGGCTACACCTTC. Translating gives CASSFQTFSPGGYTF.

This clonotype was detected only a few times. The chain couples TRBV6-5 to TRBJ2-5; D call uncertain. Trimming left V 0 bases short and J 1 base short, with 6 bases between. This CDR3 has 14 amino acids. Germline V CDR1 and CDR2: MNHEY, SVGAGI. The CDR3 DNA is TGTGCCAGCAGTTACTCCCCGACCCAAGAGACCCAGTACTTC. Translating it yields CASSYSPTQETQYF.

The V and J genes are TRBV6-2 or TRBV6-3 and TRBJ2-3; possibly TRBD1 for D (6 bases). V was trimmed by 6 bases and J by 4 bases, leaving 26 bases between them. The CDR3 runs to 18 residues. Germline V CDR1 and CDR2: MNHEY, SVGEGT. The CDR3 DNA follows: TGTGCCAGCAGCCCTTCGGACAGCGCGTCACCCTTATCAGATACGCAGTATTTT. This translates into CASSPSDSASPLSDTQYF.

This clonotype was observed a handful of times. The chain links TRBV6-2 or TRBV6-3 to TRBJ1-6, with TRBD1 identical over 10 bases. Germline CDR1 reads MNHEY; CDR2 reads SVGEGT. Unmatched junction bases numbered 5, after V lost 2 bases and J lost 10 bases. The CDR3 length is 15 residues. This CDR3 is CASSYGGQGRSPLHF. The CDR3 DNA sequence: TGTGCCAGCAGTTACGGGGGACAGGGGAGATCACCCCTCCACTTT.

This clonotype came up many times. The rearrangement uses TRBV2 and TRBJ2-3; no definite D call. The germline gives CDR1 SNHLY, CDR2 FYNNEI. Trimming removed 6 bases at V and 6 bases at J, with 4 bases between. This CDR3 has 10 amino acids. CDR3 bases: TGTGCCAGCAGAGGGGATACGCAGTATTTT. The encoded protein is CASRGDTQYF.

This clonotype was picked up a small number of times. The V and J genes are TRBV5-1 and TRBJ2-7, with 9 nucleotides matching TRBD2. The CDR3 extends over 12 amino acids. The J segment lost 3 bases and the V segment lost 5 bases, leaving 0 bases of the junction unmatched. In germline, CDR1 is SGHRS, CDR2 YFSETQ. The CDR3 coding sequence is TGCGCCAGCAGGCGGGAGGGCTACGAGCAGTACTTC. Translated: CASRREGYEQYF.

This clonotype appeared many times. J is TRBJ2-3 and V is TRBV7-2, with 7 bases lining up with TRBD1. V was clipped by 5 bases and J by 0 bases; unmatched bases: 5. This CDR3 contains 15 residues. CDR1 SGHTA and CDR2 FQGNSA come from the germline V gene. The CDR3 bases are TGTGCCAGCAGCCCGGGACAGACTAGCACAGATACGCAGTATTTT. Translating gives CASSPGQTSTDTQYF.

This clonotype has more than one count but fewer than ten. This rearrangement joins TRBV18 to TRBJ2-7; D gene ambiguous. The CDR3 runs 13 residues. V shed 4 bases and J shed 7 bases, with 14 bases lying between them. Germline V gene sequence: CDR1 KGHSH, CDR2 LQKENI. The CDR3 protein is CASSRNQREEQYF. DNA for the CDR3: TGTGCCAGCTCACGCAATCAGAGAGAGGAGCAGTACTTC.

The genes are TRBV24-1 and TRBJ2-2, with D uncertain. V dropped 3 bases and J dropped 3 bases, with 4 bases sitting between them. The germline V gene has CDR1 KGHDR and CDR2 SFDVKD. The CDR3 is 13 amino acids. The CDR3 region is CATSDTYTGELFF. The CDR3 bases are TGTGCCACCAGTGATACCTACACCGGGGAGCTGTTTTTT.

The rearrangement joins TRBV12-3 or TRBV12-4 to TRBJ1-2, with D perhaps TRBD1 (5 bases). This CDR3 comprises 15 residues. V was shortened by 5 bases and J by 0 bases, with 13 bases between the two germline ends. The CDR3 loop reads CASSLGTAANYGYTF. The CDR3 DNA is TGTGCCAGCAGTCTCGGGACCGCCGCTAACTATGGCTACACCTTC.

The V and J genes are TRBV7-9 and TRBJ2-7; D assignment may be TRBD1 or TRBD2 (5 bases each). CDR3 length equals 13 residues. V was cut by 8 bases and J by 6 bases, with 17 bases left in between. CDR1 and CDR2 from the germline V gene are SEHNR and FQNEAQ (reference sequence). CDR3 nucleotide sequence: TGTGCCAGCCACCGGGGCGCGGGTGGCGAGCAGTACTTC. The encoded protein is CASHRGAGGEQYF.

This clonotype was recorded a few times. V gene TRBV5-1 combines with J gene TRBJ2-1; D remains ambiguous. Germline V gives CDR1 SGHRS, CDR2 YFSETQ. This CDR3 contains 15 residues. Trimming shortened V by 0 bases and J by 7 bases, and 14 bases separated the two germline ends. CDR3 region: CASSLAKILPNEQFF. DNA for the CDR3: TGCGCCAGCAGCTTGGCCAAGATCCTTCCGAATGAGCAGTTCTTC.

This sequence joins TRBV5-1 and TRBJ1-1; D is perhaps TRBD1 (5 bases). The CDR3 is 13 residues long. The germline V and J ends were trimmed by 3 bases and 10 bases, with 16 bases remaining between them. The germline CDR1 and CDR2 sequences are SGHRS and YFSETQ. The CDR3 region is CASSWGRGSGAFF. CDR3 DNA sequence: TGCGCCAGCAGCTGGGGTCGGGGGTCGGGAGCTTTCTTT.

This sequence joins TRBV7-9 and TRBJ1-2; 10 bases are shared with TRBD1. This CDR3 region has 16 residues. Looked up from germline, CDR1 is SEHNR and CDR2 is FQNEAQ (reference sequence). V was pared by 5 bases and J by 6 bases, with 12 bases of the junction left unmatched. CDR3 nucleotide sequence: TGTGCCAGCAGCCCACCTGCAGGGACAGGGGTAAATGGCTACACCTTC. It specifies CASSPPAGTGVNGYTF.

The rearrangement links TRBV7-9 to TRBJ1-3, with 8 bases aligning to TRBD1. The CDR3 covers 15 residues. V lost 1 base to trimming and J lost 4 bases; unmatched junction nucleotides: 3. Germline V gene sequence: CDR1 SEHNR, CDR2 FQNEAQ (reference sequence). The CDR3 reads CASSLGPGGGNTIYF. As DNA, the CDR3 is TGTGCCAGCAGCTTAGGACCAGGGGGCGGAAACACCATATATTTT.